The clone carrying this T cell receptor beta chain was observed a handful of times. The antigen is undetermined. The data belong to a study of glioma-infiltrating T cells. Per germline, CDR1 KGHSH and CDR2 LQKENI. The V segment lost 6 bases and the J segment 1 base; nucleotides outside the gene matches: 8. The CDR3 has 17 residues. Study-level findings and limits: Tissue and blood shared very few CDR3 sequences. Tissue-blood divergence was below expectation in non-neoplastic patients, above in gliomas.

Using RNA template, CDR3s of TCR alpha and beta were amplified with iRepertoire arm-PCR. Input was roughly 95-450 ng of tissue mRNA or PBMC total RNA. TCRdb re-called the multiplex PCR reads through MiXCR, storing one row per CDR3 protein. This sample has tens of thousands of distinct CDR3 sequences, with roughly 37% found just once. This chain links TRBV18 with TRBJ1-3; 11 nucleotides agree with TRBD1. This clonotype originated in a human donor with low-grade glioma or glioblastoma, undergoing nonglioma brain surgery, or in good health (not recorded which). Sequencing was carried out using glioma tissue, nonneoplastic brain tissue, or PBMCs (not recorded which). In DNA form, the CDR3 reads TGTGCCAGCTCGCCAGCTGGGACAGGGGGATCTGGAAACACCATATATTTT. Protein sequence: CASSPAGTGGSGNTIYF. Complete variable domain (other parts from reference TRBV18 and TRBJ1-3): NAGVMQNPRHLVRRRGQEARLRCSPMKGHSHVYWYRQLPEEGLKFMVYLQKENIIDESGMPKERFSAEFPKEGPSILRIQQVVRGDSAAYFCASSPAGTGGSGNTIYFGEGSWLTVV.